The 26 T cell receptor beta chains given below trace back to one sample, sequenced in a study of CD8+ T cells in alopecia areata (dated by TCRdb to 2016 to 2018). Library generation was performed with the immunoSEQ multiplex PCR assay. For TCR sequencing, RNA was extracted from every sample and reverse transcribed into cDNA to serve as template. The clones in this table, taken by TCRdb from immuneACCESS, are in-frame only. Not every clone is retained; where verified, under half of the shortfall comes from an unresolved V gene, and the cause of the rest is unknown. In this sample the table shows around 120,000 clones, over 60% of which occur a single time. The top ten clones comprise roughly 2.8% of the sample. The sample comprised CD4+ T cells sorted from blood. These receptors all stem from a human donor in good health.

The V and J genes are TRBV29-1 and TRBJ2-1, with 11 bases lining up with TRBD2. Losses at the gene ends were 0 bases for V and 5 bases for J; bases not matched to a gene: 9. The CDR3 contains 17 residues. The germline gives CDR1 SQVTM, CDR2 ANQGSEA. The CDR3 sequence is CSVEEVLAGGFNNEQFF. Written as DNA, the CDR3 is TGCAGCGTTGAAGAGGTGTTAGCGGGGGGGTTCAACAATGAGCAGTTCTTC.

The rearrangement joins TRBV14 to TRBJ2-2, with D perhaps TRBD1 (7 bases). Trimming cost V 8 bases and J 0 bases, with 10 bases left between them. CDR1 SGHDN and CDR2 FVKESK come from the germline V gene. The CDR3 runs 14 residues. The chain's CDR3 is CASRGTANTGELFF. DNA for the CDR3: TGTGCCAGCCGCGGGACAGCGAACACCGGGGAGCTGTTTTTT.

The rearrangement links TRBV2 to TRBJ2-5; no firm D call. Per germline, CDR1 SNHLY and CDR2 FYNNEI. The CDR3 length is 13 residues. The V gene lost 8 bases and the J gene lost 0 bases, with 10 bases spanning the gap. DNA for the CDR3: TGTGCCAGCGCGAAGCGAAACCAAGAGACCCAGTACTTC. Its translation is CASAKRNQETQYF.

In this sample, this clone turned up a few times. The rearrangement links TRBV19 to TRBJ1-2; 8 bases line up with TRBD1. Germline V CDR1 and CDR2: LNHDA, SQIVND (reference sequence). V trimming: 5 bases; J trimming: 10 bases; junction bases outside the gene matches: 9. This CDR3 contains 13 residues. In nucleotides, the CDR3 is TGTGCCAGTAGTGTCGACAGGGGAGGAGACTACACCTTC. Translating gives CASSVDRGGDYTF.

The chain combines TRBV6-4 with TRBJ1-4; D gene uncertain. This CDR3 is built from 13 residues. Germline lookup yields CDR1 MRHNA and CDR2 SNTAGT. V was shortened by 4 bases and J by 8 bases, with 11 bases between the two germline ends. The CDR3 DNA sequence: TGTGCCAGCAGTGTTCGATACGGGGAAAAACTGTTTTTT. Translation: CASSVRYGEKLFF.

CDR3: CASRDQGMGNQPQHF. The CDR3 DNA reads TGTGCCAGTAGGGACCAAGGGATGGGCAATCAGCCCCAGCATTTT. The gene calls are TRBV19 and TRBJ1-5; the D is unclear. Germline CDR1 LNHDA, CDR2 SQIVND (reference sequence). V was cut by 6 bases and J by 2 bases, with 14 bases left in between. The CDR3 is made up of 15 amino acids.

This chain joins TRBV25-1 and TRBJ2-3; TRBD2 might be the D (7 bases). This CDR3 contains 17 residues. Looked up from germline, CDR1 is MGHDK and CDR2 is SYGVNS. V shed 2 bases and J shed 8 bases, with 23 bases lying between them. The CDR3 DNA is TGTGCCAGCAGTGAACGGTTTGGGCGGGGGCCTCCAGGTACGCAGTATTTT. This translates into CASSERFGRGPPGTQYF.

This chain joins TRBV30 and TRBJ2-2; possibly TRBD2 for D (6 bases). V lost 1 base to trimming and J lost 7 bases, with 7 bases between them. Germline assignment: CDR1 GTSNPN and CDR2 SVGIG (reference sequence). The CDR3 extends over 12 amino acids. This CDR3 reads CAWSGGIGELFF. The DNA for the CDR3 is TGTGCCTGGAGTGGCGGGATCGGGGAGCTGTTTTTT. The full variable domain, in which reference TRBV30 and TRBJ2-2 provide the parts outside the CDR3, is SQTIHQWPATLVQPVGSPLSLECTVEGTSNPNLYWYRQAAGRGLQLLFYSVGIGQISSEVPQNLSASRPQDRQFILSSKKLLLSDSGFYLCAWSGGIGELFFGEGSRLTVL.

This chain connects TRBV5-1 to TRBJ2-2; TRBD1 agrees at 7 bases. V lost 4 bases to trimming and J lost 6 bases; unmatched junction nucleotides: 12. Germline V lookup: CDR1 SGHRS, CDR2 YFSETQ. The CDR3 length is 16 residues. The CDR3 protein is CASSQLGGQTPGELFF. CDR3 in DNA: TGCGCCAGCAGCCAGTTAGGGGGCCAGACCCCCGGGGAGCTGTTTTTT.

This clone turned up a few times. CDR3 loop: CAWTLSAGQGNSPLHF. Here the CDR3 DNA reads TGTGCCTGGACCCTCAGTGCGGGACAGGGTAATTCACCCCTCCACTTT. The chain combines TRBV30 with TRBJ1-6; 9 bases are shared with TRBD1. From germline, CDR1 is GTSNPN and CDR2 SVGIG (reference sequence). J lost 6 bases, V lost 4 bases, and 10 bases had no gene match. This CDR3 has 16 residues.

V and J are TRBV30 and TRBJ2-4; D may be TRBD1 or TRBD2 (5 bases each). The germline V gene has CDR1 GTSNPN and CDR2 SVGIG (reference sequence). V lost 5 bases, J lost 4 bases, and 9 bases lay in between. CDR3 length: 12 residues. The CDR3 spells CAWGTEKNIQYF. CDR3 DNA sequence: TGTGCCTGGGGGACGGAGAAAAACATTCAGTACTTC.

The rearrangement links TRBV6-6 to TRBJ2-3; D is possibly TRBD1 or TRBD2 (5 bases each). V was cut by 5 bases and J by 5 bases, with 5 bases left in between. The CDR3 is made up of 11 amino acids. Germline V CDR1 and CDR2: MNHNY, SVGAGI (reference sequence). The CDR3 DNA sequence: TGTGCCAGCAGTGGGGGAGATACGCAGTATTTT. This encodes CASSGGDTQYF.

This clone was detected once. DNA for the CDR3: TGTGCCACCCAACTAGGCACCATGGGTCGGCCCCACGGCTACACCTTC. Protein: CATQLGTMGRPHGYTF. V gene TRBV10-3 combines with J gene TRBJ1-2; D not certain. The germline CDR1 and CDR2 sequences are ENHRY and SYGVKD. The ends were cut back, 10 bases at V and 8 bases at J, with 29 bases in the middle. There are 16 residues in the CDR3.

The chain combines TRBV30 with TRBJ2-1, with D tentatively TRBD2 (5 bases). Per germline, CDR1 GTSNPN and CDR2 SVGIG (reference sequence). Trimming took 5 bases from V and 2 from J, leaving 13 bases between them. This CDR3 region has 14 residues. Here the CDR3 reads CAWAWAGAYNEQFF. The DNA for the CDR3 is TGTGCCTGGGCATGGGCGGGCGCCTACAATGAGCAGTTCTTC.

This clone occurred once. The J gene is TRBJ2-3, the V gene TRBV9, with 7 bases matching TRBD2. The V segment lost 2 bases and the J segment 1 base; nucleotides outside the gene matches: 7. The CDR3 is 16 residues long. CDR1 SGDLS and CDR2 YYNGEE come from the germline V gene. CDR3 in amino acids: CASSVGLSLGTDTQYF. The DNA of the CDR3 is TGTGCCAGCAGCGTGGGACTATCCTTAGGCACAGATACGCAGTATTTT.

This clone was counted only a few times. The chain has TRBV6-5 and TRBJ1-4; TRBD1 might be the D (6 bases). The germline V gene has CDR1 MNHEY and CDR2 SVGAGI. Trimming pared 2 bases from V and 9 bases from J, leaving 13 bases between. The length of the CDR3 is 14 residues. For the CDR3, the DNA is TGTGCCAGCAGTTACAACCAGGGGCATAAAAAACTGTTTTTT. It specifies CASSYNQGHKKLFF.

The J gene is TRBJ2-3, the V gene TRBV5-4; D uncertain. V shed 0 bases and J shed 2 bases, with 13 bases lying between them. Germline V gene lookup returns CDR1 SGHNT and CDR2 YYREEE (reference sequence). This CDR3 is built from 16 residues. CDR3 bases: TGTGCCAGCAGCTTGGAGTCTACTCGACCCACAGATACGCAGTATTTT. Translating gives CASSLESTRPTDTQYF.

The V and J genes are TRBV2 and TRBJ1-1, with D perhaps matching TRBD1 (5 bases). This CDR3 spans 14 amino acids. Germline V CDR1 and CDR2: SNHLY, FYNNEI. Between the trimmed V and J ends, which lost 8 bases and 5 bases, there was a span of 18 bases. The CDR3 loop reads CASAFQEGQTEAFF. CDR3 nucleotides: TGTGCCAGCGCCTTTCAGGAGGGGCAGACTGAAGCTTTCTTT.

The CDR3 DNA sequence: TGCAGCGTGGGGACTAGCAGACAAGAGACCCAGTACTTC. Translation gives CSVGTSRQETQYF. This chain joins TRBV29-1 and TRBJ2-5; 9 bases agree with TRBD2. V lost 6 bases, J lost 2 bases, and 4 bases stayed unmatched. Germline V gives CDR1 SQVTM, CDR2 ANQGSEA. CDR3 length equals 13 residues.

The gene calls are TRBV30 and TRBJ2-1; 9 bases match TRBD2. The CDR3 has 11 amino acids. Germline CDR1 reads GTSNPN; CDR2 reads SVGIG (reference sequence). CDR3 nucleotide sequence: TGTGCTCGCGGGGGGGCTTATGAGCAGTTCTTC. Protein sequence: CARGGAYEQFF.

This clone was seen only once. V usage is TRBV5-1 and J usage is TRBJ2-5, with TRBD2 identical over 15 bases. Unmatched junction bases numbered 2, after V lost 2 bases and J lost 0 bases. Germline V gene lookup returns CDR1 SGHRS and CDR2 YFSETQ. This CDR3 comprises 17 residues. The chain's CDR3 is CASSLGTSGGHQETQYF. CDR3 DNA: TGCGCCAGCAGCTTAGGGACTAGCGGGGGGCACCAAGAGACCCAGTACTTC.

The chain uses TRBV27 and TRBJ1-2; TRBD1 aligns across 12 bases. The CDR3 runs to 16 residues. Germline CDR1 is MNHEY and CDR2 is SMNVEV (reference sequence). J was trimmed by 8 bases and V by 4 bases; bases with no gene match: 11. CDR3 sequence reads: CASSSVPGQGARGYTF. The CDR3 bases are TGTGCCAGCAGTTCCGTCCCGGGACAGGGGGCCAGAGGCTACACCTTC.

V and J are TRBV29-1 and TRBJ1-1; 8 bases agree with TRBD1. The CDR3 extends over 13 amino acids. The V gene's germline CDR1 is SQVTM and CDR2 ANQGSEA. Trimming took 7 bases from V and 5 from J; bases not matched to a gene: 9. The CDR3 sequence: CSGNQGAGTEAFF. CDR3 coding DNA: TGCAGCGGGAACCAGGGGGCGGGAACTGAAGCTTTCTTT. The entire variable domain, with the rest obtained from reference TRBV29-1 and TRBJ1-1, is as follows: SAVISQKPSRDICQRGTSLTIQCQVDSQVTMMFWYRQQPGQSLTLIATANQGSEATYESGFVIDKFPISRPNLTFSTLTVSNMSPEDSSIYLCSGNQGAGTEAFFGQGTRLTVV.

CDR3: CASSFSGSTTDTQYF. As DNA, the CDR3 is TGTGCCAGCAGCTTTAGCGGGTCAACCACAGATACGCAGTATTTT. This sequence joins TRBV7-9 and TRBJ2-3; the match to TRBD2 covers 7 bases. The trim removed 3 bases at V and 2 bases at J, leaving 5 bases unmatched. Germline loops: CDR1 SEHNR, CDR2 FQNEAQ (reference sequence). The CDR3 consists of 15 residues.

This clone occurred once. V usage is TRBV5-6 and J usage is TRBJ2-5; tentatively, D is TRBD1 (5 bases). The CDR3 sequence is 13 residues long. CDR1 is SGHDT and CDR2 is YYEEEE in the germline V gene. Trimming pared 4 bases from V and 2 bases from J, leaving 9 bases between. CDR3 amino acids: CASSPDRQETQYF. CDR3 DNA sequence: TGTGCCAGCAGCCCTGACAGACAAGAGACCCAGTACTTC.

This chain uses TRBV5-6 with TRBJ2-5, with TRBD1 as a possible D gene (6 bases). This CDR3 has 19 residues. Looked up from germline, CDR1 is SGHDT and CDR2 is YYEEEE. Trimming cost V 0 bases and J 5 bases, with 26 bases left between them. CDR3 DNA sequence: TGTGCCAGCAGCTTGGACCGGGCCAGGGGCTCGAGATTGGAGGAGACCCAGTACTTC. Amino acid sequence: CASSLDRARGSRLEETQYF.